This T cell receptor (beta chain) was observed in a study of T cell repertoires in cytomegalovirus infection. For the study at large: CMV infection plus the matching HLA type was flagged by public TCR beta signatures. Overall study findings and caveats: Cumulated frequencies of public TCR beta families served to identify carriers of CMV plus the relevant HLA. HLA-C-restricted CMV clonotypes gave the most frequent clonotype in two of eight donors.

MiXCR, applied by TCRdb to the reads, yields one record per CDR3 protein. This table holds 46,000 or so distinct CDR3 sequences, 20% found once. This CDR3 is built from 15 residues. Deletions cut 1 base from V and 1 base from J, with 8 bases between. This clonotype was observed at least ten times. Its antigen is undetermined. The sequenced sample was PBMCs, sequenced either directly or after in vitro stimulation (not recorded which). This chain connects TRBV12-3 or TRBV12-4 to TRBJ1-5, with a weak D call TRBD1 (6 bases). The TCR comes from a human donor in good health (CMV status not recorded). Some clones in this sample may be carry-over from other donors' samples. The CDR3 loop reads CASSLDRVSNQPQHF. The CDR3 DNA reads TGTGCCAGCAGTTTAGACAGGGTCAGCAATCAGCCCCAGCATTTT.